The 25 T cell receptor beta chains listed next were all sequenced from one sample in a study of blood T cell repertoires in COVID-19. Method: immunoSEQ multiplex PCR; TCRdb's copy keeps in-frame clones and lacks some. There are around 220,000 clones in the sample; roughly 84% occur only once, and around 6.5% lies in the top ten. Sequencing was carried out using PBMCs or T cells enriched from blood (not recorded which). The receptors here all came from a woman in her thirties or forties who had recovered from COVID-19.

In this sample, this clone turned up a few times. The CDR3 is CASSRDSRTDTQYF. The CDR3 nucleotides are TGCGCCAGCAGCCGGGACAGCCGCACAGATACGCAGTATTTT. V and J are TRBV4-1 and TRBJ2-3; TRBD1 aligns across 7 bases. Looked up from germline, CDR1 is MGHRA and CDR2 is YSYEKL. The CDR3 has 14 amino acids. J lost 1 base, V lost 4 bases, and 2 bases had no gene match.

With regard to this clone: One end of the junction does not line up with germline, which may come from a read error. The chain uses TRBV24-1 and TRBJ2-5; TRBD2 agrees at 8 bases. CDR3 size: 16 residues. Germline CDR1 and CDR2: KGHDR and SFDVKD. This CDR3 reads CAASDPAGEGQETQYF. CDR3 sequence (DNA): TGTGCCGCCAGTGACCCAGCGGGAGAAGGTCAAGAGACCCAGTACTTC.

The V call is TRBV19, the J call TRBJ1-1; 9 bases are shared with TRBD1. Per the germline V gene, CDR1 is LNHDA and CDR2 is SQIVND (reference sequence). This CDR3 is 13 amino acids long. Unmatched junction bases numbered 4, after V lost 9 bases and J lost 2 bases. DNA of the CDR3: TGTGCCAGCCGGGACAGGGTTAACACTGAAGCTTTCTTT. It specifies CASRDRVNTEAFF. Drawing the rest from reference TRBV19 and TRBJ1-1, the complete variable domain is DGGITQSPKYLFRKEGQNVTLSCEQNLNHDAMYWYRQDPGQGLRLIYYSQIVNDFQKGDIAEGYSVSREKKESFPLTVTSAQKNPTAFYLCASRDRVNTEAFFGQGTRLTVV.

As DNA, the CDR3 is TGTGCCAGCAGCCCACCGGGACTAGCGTATACGCAGTATTTT. Encoded protein: CASSPPGLAYTQYF. The chain links TRBV7-6 to TRBJ2-3; TRBD2 matches 10 bases. Per the germline V gene, CDR1 is SGHVS and CDR2 is FNYEAQ. This CDR3 is 14 amino acids long. V was pared by 5 bases and J by 7 bases, with 6 bases of the junction left unmatched.

The chain is built from TRBV7-8 and TRBJ2-7; the match to TRBD2 covers 8 bases. J gave up 6 bases and V 1 base, and 5 bases lay outside the gene matches. Per germline, CDR1 SGHVS and CDR2 FQNEAQ. The CDR3 covers 14 residues. The CDR3 DNA is TGTGCCAGCAGCTTAGGGACTAGCTCGATCGAGCAGTACTTC. It is translated as CASSLGTSSIEQYF.

This chain uses TRBV7-9 with TRBJ1-4; 7 bases line up with TRBD1. Germline V gene sequence: CDR1 SEHNR, CDR2 FQNEAQ (reference sequence). V dropped 5 bases and J dropped 8; count of bases not matched to a gene: 8. The CDR3 is made up of 14 amino acids. CDR3 DNA sequence: TGTGCCAGCAGCCTCGACAGAGGGGGCGAAAAACTGTTTTTT. Translated: CASSLDRGGEKLFF.

CDR3 DNA sequence: TGTGCCAGCTCAGGACTGACAGGTCCTTATGGCTACACCTTC. Amino acids: CASSGLTGPYGYTF. The rearrangement joins TRBV18 to TRBJ1-2; TRBD1 is a possible D gene (6 bases). This CDR3 is built from 14 residues. Germline V CDR1 and CDR2: KGHSH, LQKENI. The germline V and J ends were trimmed by 5 bases and 5 bases, with 15 bases remaining between them. The full variable domain, completed using reference TRBV18 and TRBJ1-2, is NAGVMQNPRHLVRRRGQEARLRCSPMKGHSHVYWYRQLPEEGLKFMVYLQKENIIDESGMPKERFSAEFPKEGPSILRIQQVVRGDSAAYFCASSGLTGPYGYTFGSGTRLTVV.

This clone is a singleton in its sample. The rearrangement links TRBV28 to TRBJ1-1, with D possibly being TRBD1 (6 bases). This CDR3 is built from 15 residues. From germline, CDR1 is MDHEN and CDR2 SYDVKM. Trimming shortened V by 1 base and J by 0 bases, and 9 bases separated the two germline ends. The CDR3 spells CASSLFRTVNTEAFF. The CDR3 region has the DNA TGTGCCAGCAGTTTATTTCGGACAGTGAACACTGAAGCTTTCTTT.

The chain couples TRBV6-5 to TRBJ1-2, with D possibly matching TRBD1 (5 bases). The CDR3 consists of 12 residues. Per the germline V gene, CDR1 is MNHEY and CDR2 is SVGAGI. Between the trimmed V and J ends, which lost 0 bases and 8 bases, there was a span of 7 bases. DNA for the CDR3: TGTGCCAGCAGTTACTCACCAGGGGGCTACACCTTC. As protein: CASSYSPGGYTF.

The CDR3 DNA reads TGTGCCAGCTCGGGGAGACAGGGCTCCTACGAGCAGTACGTC. Protein: CASSGRQGSYEQYV. V is TRBV28 and J is TRBJ2-7, with TRBD1 matching 7 bases. The CDR3 covers 14 residues. CDR1 is MDHEN, CDR2 SYDVKM, per germline. J lost 0 bases, V lost 8 bases, and 7 bases had no gene match.

CDR3 DNA sequence: TGTGCCAGCAGCTTTAACTCCGGGAGGGTCTCCTGGGTCCTGACTTTC. It codes for CASSFNSGRVSWVLTF. The chain uses TRBV11-2 and TRBJ2-6; 8 nucleotides agree with TRBD2. V shed 3 bases and J 13 bases; nucleotides not matched to a gene: 14. The CDR3 is 16 amino acids. The germline CDR1 and CDR2 sequences are SGHAT and FQNNGV.

The chain carries TRBV11-2 and TRBJ1-3; D call uncertain. Deletions cut 6 bases from V and 0 bases from J, with 15 bases between. Germline CDR1 is SGHAT and CDR2 is FQNNGV. There are 16 residues in the CDR3. The CDR3 is CASRNPRGHSGNTIYF. The DNA of the CDR3 is TGTGCCAGCAGAAACCCGAGAGGGCACTCTGGAAACACCATATATTTT.

The count of this clone is one. The rearrangement links TRBV6-5 to TRBJ1-1; D might be TRBD1 (6 bases). Looked up from germline, CDR1 is MNHEY and CDR2 is SVGAGI. V lost 4 bases to trimming and J lost 1 base, with 7 bases between them. CDR3 size: 13 residues. The CDR3 loop reads CASSWTENTEAFF. Here the CDR3 DNA reads TGTGCCAGCAGTTGGACAGAGAACACTGAAGCTTTCTTT.

This rearrangement joins TRBV3-1 (or the pseudogene TRBV3-2) to TRBJ1-2, with D perhaps matching TRBD1 (6 bases). With 3 bases removed from V and 0 bases from J, the gap between germline ends came to 14 bases. This CDR3 is 16 amino acids long. Germline-derived CDR1 and CDR2 are LGHDT and YNNKEL (reference sequence). CDR3 bases: TGTGCCAGCAGCCACTTCGGGACACCGGCTAACTATGGCTACACCTTC. It specifies CASSHFGTPANYGYTF.

This rearrangement joins TRBV7-2 to TRBJ1-2; D is unclear. The CDR3 is made up of 15 amino acids. The ends were cut back, 3 bases at V and 2 bases at J, with 13 bases in the middle. From germline, CDR1 is SGHTA and CDR2 FQGNSA. The DNA for the CDR3 is TGTGCCAGCAGCTTCCCGGGAGCCATCAACTATGGCTACACCTTC. Protein sequence: CASSFPGAINYGYTF. The whole variable domain, remainder taken from reference TRBV7-2 and TRBJ1-2, is GAGVSQSPSNKVTEKGKDVELRCDPISGHTALYWYRQSLGQGLEFLIYFQGNSAPDKSGLPSDRFSAERTGGSVSTLTIQRTQQEDSAVYLCASSFPGAINYGYTFGSGTRLTVV.

V gene TRBV10-3 combines with J gene TRBJ2-1; 10 positions match TRBD2. CDR1 is ENHRY and CDR2 is SYGVKD in the germline V gene. V lost 11 bases, J lost 4 bases, and 17 bases stayed unmatched. The CDR3 has 17 residues. CDR3 nucleotide sequence: TGTGCCTCACAGGAGGGGCTAGCGGGAGCTTTGTACAATGAGCAGTTCTTC. It codes for CASQEGLAGALYNEQFF.

This clone showed up just once. The rearrangement links TRBV19 to TRBJ2-7; D may be TRBD2 (5 bases). V lost 9 bases, J lost 3 bases, and 12 bases lay in between. This CDR3 region has 12 residues. CDR1 LNHDA and CDR2 SQIVND come from the germline V gene (reference sequence). This chain's CDR3 is CASCGLGYEQYF. CDR3 DNA: TGTGCCAGCTGCGGGCTTGGCTACGAGCAGTACTTC.

This chain links TRBV5-6 with TRBJ2-3; 8 bases map to TRBD1. The length of the CDR3 is 15 residues. Trimming at V came to 4 bases and at J to 5 bases, leaving 9 bases not matched to a gene. Germline values: CDR1 SGHDT, CDR2 YYEEEE. The CDR3 is CASSPQDRAGDTQYF. DNA of the CDR3: TGTGCCAGCAGCCCACAGGACAGGGCGGGAGATACGCAGTATTTT.

This chain connects TRBV28 to TRBJ1-5; D possibly corresponds to TRBD1 (6 bases). The CDR3 consists of 17 residues. Germline V gene lookup returns CDR1 MDHEN and CDR2 SYDVKM. Trimming removed 6 bases at V and 2 bases at J, with 20 bases between. The CDR3 DNA is TGTGCCAGCAGCTCCCTCCGTCGGGGGGGCCGCAATCAGCCCCAGCATTTT. As protein: CASSSLRRGGRNQPQHF.

This clone was counted between two and nine times. The chain couples TRBV7-9 to TRBJ2-3, with D perhaps matching TRBD2 (5 bases). Trimming left V 3 bases short and J 2 bases short, with 12 bases between. Germline-derived CDR1 and CDR2 are SEHNR and FQNEAQ (reference sequence). The CDR3 sequence is 15 residues long. In DNA form, the CDR3 reads TGTGCCAGCAGCTTTATGATCGGGGACACAGATACGCAGTATTTT. Its translation: CASSFMIGDTDTQYF.

The chain carries TRBV5-1 and TRBJ1-5; the D is unclear. Germline V gene data show CDR1 as SGHRS and CDR2 as YFSETQ. Trimming shortened V by 7 bases and J by 5 bases, and 19 bases separated the two germline ends. CDR3 length equals 15 residues. The CDR3 is CASRLGQQPDQPQHF. The CDR3 region has the DNA TGCGCCAGCCGCCTAGGCCAGCAACCAGATCAGCCCCAGCATTTT.

The chain joins TRBV5-6 to TRBJ1-1; D is uncertain. CDR1 is SGHDT and CDR2 is YYEEEE in the germline V gene. Trimming cost V 0 bases and J 1 base, with 4 bases left between them. The CDR3 spans 13 residues. The CDR3 loop reads CASSLDRNTEAFF. As DNA, the CDR3 is TGTGCCAGCAGCTTGGACAGGAACACTGAAGCTTTCTTT. The entire variable domain, with the rest obtained from reference TRBV5-6 and TRBJ1-1, is as follows: DAGVTQSPTHLIKTRGQQVTLRCSPKSGHDTVSWYQQALGQGPQFIFQYYEEEERQRGNFPDRFSGHQFPNYSSELNVNALLLGDSALYLCASSLDRNTEAFFGQGTRLTVV.

The V gene is TRBV19, the J gene TRBJ2-4; 7 bases are shared with TRBD2. Germline CDR1 and CDR2: LNHDA and SQIVND (reference sequence). V dropped 5 bases and J dropped 9; count of bases not matched to a gene: 4. The CDR3 has 12 amino acids. The chain's CDR3 is CASSGEGGIQYF. The CDR3 DNA reads as TGTGCCAGTAGTGGGGAGGGCGGCATTCAGTACTTC.

This rearrangement joins TRBV29-1 to TRBJ1-1; unclear D gene. Trimming took off 4 bases at V and 0 bases at J, with 9 bases between the two ends. Germline assignment: CDR1 SQVTM and CDR2 ANQGSEA. The CDR3 is 13 residues long. The CDR3 coding sequence is TGCAGCGTTGTTGGGAGCCTGAACACTGAAGCTTTCTTT. Protein: CSVVGSLNTEAFF.

This rearrangement joins TRBV7-9 to TRBJ2-1; 14 bases are a match to TRBD2. Germline loops: CDR1 SEHNR, CDR2 FQNEAQ (reference sequence). This CDR3 has 16 residues. V shed 5 bases and J 9 bases; nucleotides not matched to a gene: 9. The CDR3 sequence: CASSPPGLAGVGEQFF. The CDR3 DNA reads as TGTGCCAGCAGCCCTCCGGGACTAGCGGGAGTGGGTGAGCAGTTCTTC.